The next 4 T cell receptor beta chains were all read from a single sample in a study of T-cell reconstitution after alpha-beta-depleted transplantation in children (dated by TCRdb to about 2016). The method was PCR. The run used an Illumina HiSeq 2500. TCR libraries were prepared with molecular barcoding, using unique molecular identifiers to normalize TCRbeta repertoire quantification. The raw public data were reprocessed by TCRdb itself: fastp quality trimming at Q25, MiXCR clonotype calling, in-frame beta chains only. Each CDR3 protein appears once, grouped with its most common genes and DNA. This sample has a few hundred thousand distinct CDR3 sequences in its table, and about 12% of those were observed once. The ten largest make up over 5.5% of the sample. The sequenced sample was PBMCs from the stem cell graft donor, obtained from the stem cell graft. These receptors all stem from a human donor who donated a stem cell graft to a child with combined immunodeficiency.

The V gene is TRBV29-1, the J gene TRBJ2-7, with 7 bases lining up with TRBD1. CDR3 length equals 14 residues. Germline V gene data show CDR1 as SQVTM and CDR2 as ANQGSEA. J was trimmed by 4 bases and V by 3 bases; bases with no gene match: 9. CDR3 loop: CSVEKQGIPYEQYF. The DNA of the CDR3 is TGCAGCGTTGAGAAACAGGGGATCCCGTACGAGCAGTACTTC.

Ten or more counts support this clonotype. The J gene is TRBJ1-1, the V gene TRBV5-1; TRBD1 matches 7 bases. The J segment lost 1 base and the V segment lost 4 bases, leaving 4 bases of the junction unmatched. Per the germline V gene, CDR1 is SGHRS and CDR2 is YFSETQ. This CDR3 region has 14 residues. CDR3 in amino acids: CASSTGQANTEAFF. The CDR3 DNA follows: TGCGCCAGCAGCACCGGACAGGCGAACACTGAAGCTTTCTTT.

V usage is TRBV19 and J usage is TRBJ1-1, with TRBD1 matching over 9 bases. This CDR3 region has 13 residues. CDR1 and CDR2 (germline): LNHDA, SQIVND (reference sequence). The V segment lost 3 bases and the J segment 5 bases; nucleotides outside the gene matches: 1. The CDR3 spells CASSMGQGTEAFF. The CDR3 DNA reads as TGTGCCAGTAGTATGGGACAGGGTACTGAAGCTTTCTTT.

This clonotype was counted ten times or more. The chain recombines TRBV7-2 with TRBJ2-7; the D gene could be TRBD1 or TRBD2 (8 bases each). CDR1 and CDR2 (germline): SGHTA, FQGNSA. Trimming stripped 0 bases from V and 5 bases from J, with 17 bases between. The CDR3 totals 16 residues. The CDR3 loop is CASSLALIAGQDEQYF. Written as DNA, the CDR3 is TGTGCCAGCAGCTTAGCTTTAATAGCGGGACAGGACGAGCAGTACTTC.